The T cell receptor (beta chain) under discussion was sequenced for a study of T cell changes during pregnancy in multiple sclerosis. The repertoire was sequenced with immunoSEQ multiplex PCR; TCRdb's copy has only in-frame clones and lacks some. The repertoire has nearly 110,000 clones, about nine tenths of them found once; the top ten carry 0.78%. This clonotype originated in a female donor in good health, enrolled as a control in a pregnancy study. Specimen: peripheral blood, collected in the third trimester of pregnancy.

Here the CDR3 DNA reads TGTGCCAGCAGTCCAGAACTCGGACAGGGGTACACTGAAGCTTTCTTT. Translation: CASSPELGQGYTEAFF. The rearrangement uses TRBV6-4 and TRBJ1-1; 9 positions match TRBD1. The CDR3 runs 16 residues. The germline V gene encodes CDR1 MRHNA and CDR2 SNTAGT. Germline trimming cut 5 bases from V and 3 bases from J; bases unmatched to any gene: 10.